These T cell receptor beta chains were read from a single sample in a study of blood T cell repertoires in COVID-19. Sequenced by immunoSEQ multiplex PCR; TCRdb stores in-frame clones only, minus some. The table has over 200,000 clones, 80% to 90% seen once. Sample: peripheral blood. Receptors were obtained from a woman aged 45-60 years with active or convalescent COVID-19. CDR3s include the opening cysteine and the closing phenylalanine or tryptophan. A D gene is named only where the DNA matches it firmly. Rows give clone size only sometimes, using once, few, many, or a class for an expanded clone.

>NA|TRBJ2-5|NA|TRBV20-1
CSASVQGHEETQYF
TGCAGTGCTAGTGTACAGGGACATGAAGAGACCCAGTACTTC
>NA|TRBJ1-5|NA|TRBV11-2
CASSLAGNQPQHF
TGTGCCAGCAGCTTGGCCGGCAATCAGCCCCAGCATTTT
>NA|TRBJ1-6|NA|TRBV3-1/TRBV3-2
CASSPPGSPLHF
TGTGCCAGCAGCCCGCCGGGATCACCCCTCCACTTT
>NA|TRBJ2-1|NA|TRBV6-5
CASSRRDKTYNEQFF
TGTGCCAGCAGTAGAAGGGACAAGACCTACAATGAGCAGTTCTTC
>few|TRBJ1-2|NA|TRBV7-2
CASSYDTDPNYGYTF
TGTGCCAGCAGCTATGACACGGATCCTAACTATGGCTACACCTTC
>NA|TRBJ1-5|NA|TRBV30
CAWNAGLDQPQHF
TGTGCCTGGAACGCGGGGCTTGATCAGCCCCAGCATTTT
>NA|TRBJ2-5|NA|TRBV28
CASSRRNSQETQYF
TGTGCCAGCAGTCGCAGAAATTCTCAAGAGACCCAGTACTTC
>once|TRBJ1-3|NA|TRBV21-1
CASSKKGAPAGNTIYF
TGTGCCAGCAGCAAAAAGGGGGCCCCGGCAGGAAACACCATATATTTT
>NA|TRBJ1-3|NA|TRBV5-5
CASSLDPESSGNTIYF
TGTGCCAGCAGCTTGGACCCGGAGAGCTCTGGAAACACCATATATTTT
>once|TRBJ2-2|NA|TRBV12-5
CASGLVLGGSRTGELFF
TGTGCTAGTGGTTTGGTACTAGGAGGGTCGCGCACCGGGGAGCTGTTTTTT
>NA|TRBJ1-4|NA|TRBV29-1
CSVVSVNEKLFF
TGCAGCGTTGTCAGCGTTAATGAAAAACTGTTTTTT
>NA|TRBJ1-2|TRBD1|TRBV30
CAWSADRAGGYTF
TGTGCCTGGAGTGCCGACAGGGCCGGGGGCTACACCTTC
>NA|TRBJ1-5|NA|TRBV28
CASSLAGMGNQPQHF
TGTGCCAGCAGTTTGGCCGGGATGGGCAATCAGCCCCAGCATTTT
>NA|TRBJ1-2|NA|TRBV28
CASSSRGWVGYTF
TGTGCCAGCAGTTCCAGGGGTTGGGTCGGCTACACCTTC
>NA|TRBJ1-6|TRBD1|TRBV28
CASSATGNNSPLHF
TGTGCCAGCAGCGCGACAGGGAATAATTCACCCCTCCACTTT
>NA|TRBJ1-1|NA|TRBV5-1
CASSLGGQQAFF
TGCGCCAGCAGCTTGGGGGGACAACAAGCTTTCTTT
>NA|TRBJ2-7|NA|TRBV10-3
CAIRQATGNVNEQYF
TGTGCCATCAGGCAAGCTACCGGGAACGTCAACGAGCAGTACTTC
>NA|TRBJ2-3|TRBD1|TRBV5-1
CASSFDSRQGANTQYF
TGCGCCAGCAGCTTCGACAGCCGACAGGGGGCAAATACGCAGTATTTT
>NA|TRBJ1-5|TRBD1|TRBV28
CASNQRTGAAQPQHF
TGTGCCAGCAACCAAAGGACAGGGGCGGCTCAGCCCCAGCATTTT
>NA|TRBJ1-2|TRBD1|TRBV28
CASRTGGGYTF
TGTGCCAGCAGGACAGGGGGTGGCTACACCTTC
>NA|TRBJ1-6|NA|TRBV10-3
CATTGTTGTRNSPLHF
TGTGCCACTACTGGGACAACAGGTACCCGTAATTCACCCCTCCACTTT
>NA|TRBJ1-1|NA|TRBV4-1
CASRGRTMNTEAFF
TGCGCCAGTCGAGGCAGAACCATGAACACTGAAGCTTTCTTT
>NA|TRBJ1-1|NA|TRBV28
CASRDSGSGTEAFF
TGTGCCAGCAGGGATTCGGGTTCGGGCACTGAAGCTTTCTTT
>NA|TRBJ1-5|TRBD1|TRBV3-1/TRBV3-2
CASSPRGQIQPQHF
TGTGCCAGCAGCCCCAGGGGGCAGATTCAGCCCCAGCATTTT
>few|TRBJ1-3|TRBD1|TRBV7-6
CASSLDGTGHDSGNTIYF
TGTGCCAGCAGCTTAGACGGGACAGGGCATGACTCTGGAAACACCATATATTTT
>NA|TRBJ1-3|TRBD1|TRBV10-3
CAISRTGVTGNTIYF
TGTGCCATCAGCCGGACAGGGGTCACTGGAAACACCATATATTTT
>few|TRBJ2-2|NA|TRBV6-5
CASSYSDWFTGELFF
TGTGCCAGCAGTTACTCGGACTGGTTCACCGGGGAGCTGTTTTTT
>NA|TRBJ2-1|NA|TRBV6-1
CASSFGGPGYNEQFF
TGTGCCAGCAGTTTTGGTGGGCCAGGCTACAATGAGCAGTTCTTC
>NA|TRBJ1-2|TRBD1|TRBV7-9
CASSLRDRVDGYTF
TGTGCCAGCAGCTTAAGGGACAGGGTCGATGGCTACACCTTC
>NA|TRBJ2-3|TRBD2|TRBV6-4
CASSRLAGGTDTQYF
TGTGCCAGCAGTCGACTAGCGGGGGGGACAGATACGCAGTATTTT
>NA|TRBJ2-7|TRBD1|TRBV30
CAWSVGQGAYEQYF
TGTGCCTGGAGTGTGGGACAGGGGGCGTACGAGCAGTACTTC
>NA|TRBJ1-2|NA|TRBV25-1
CASRGPGAVAGYTF
TGTGCCAGCAGGGGCCCAGGGGCGGTGGCGGGCTACACCTTC
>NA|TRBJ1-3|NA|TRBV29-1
CSVVYGAHSGNTIYF
TGCAGCGTTGTTTATGGGGCGCACTCTGGAAACACCATATATTTT
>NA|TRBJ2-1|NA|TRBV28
CASSYLTGTSNEQFF
TGTGCCAGCAGTTACCTTACAGGGACCAGCAATGAGCAGTTCTTC
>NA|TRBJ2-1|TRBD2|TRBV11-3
CASSLLAGGEQFF
TGTGCCAGCAGCTTACTAGCGGGAGGTGAGCAGTTCTTC
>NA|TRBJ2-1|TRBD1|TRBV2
CASSGPGQGSEQFF
TGTGCCAGCAGTGGTCCGGGACAGGGAAGTGAGCAGTTCTTC
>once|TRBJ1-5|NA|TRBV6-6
CASTPWGDQPQHF
TGTGCCAGCACTCCCTGGGGGGATCAGCCCCAGCATTTT
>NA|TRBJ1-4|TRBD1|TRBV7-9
CASKEGASNEKLFF
TGTGCCAGCAAGGAGGGGGCGTCTAATGAAAAACTGTTTTTT
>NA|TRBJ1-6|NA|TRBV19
CASSGGAGNSPLHF
TGTGCCAGTAGTGGCGGGGCGGGTAATTCACCCCTCCACTTT
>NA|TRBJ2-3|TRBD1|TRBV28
CASSLPGQGGTDTQYF
TGTGCCAGCAGTTTACCCGGACAGGGGGGCACAGATACGCAGTATTTT
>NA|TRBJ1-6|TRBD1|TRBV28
CASRRDRGWNSPLHF
TGTGCCAGCAGGCGGGACAGGGGTTGGAATTCACCCCTCCACTTT
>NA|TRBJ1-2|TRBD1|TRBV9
CASSPGAGGVYGYTF
TGTGCCAGCAGCCCTGGGGCAGGGGGCGTCTATGGCTACACCTTC
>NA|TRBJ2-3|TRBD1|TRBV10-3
CAIKGTGPTDTQYF
TGTGCCATCAAAGGGACAGGGCCCACAGATACGCAGTATTTT
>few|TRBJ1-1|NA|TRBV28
CASSPGRREAFF
TGTGCCAGCAGTCCGGGTCGGCGTGAAGCTTTCTTT
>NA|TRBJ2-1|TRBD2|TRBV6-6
CASTGTSLNEQFF
TGTGCCAGCACCGGGACTAGCCTCAATGAGCAGTTCTTC
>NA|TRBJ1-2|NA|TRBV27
CASSFDPTGYGYTF
TGTGCCAGCAGTTTTGACCCCACGGGCTATGGCTACACCTTC
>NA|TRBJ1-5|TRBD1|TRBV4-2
CASSQEGGRQGRSNQPQHF
TGTGCCAGCAGCCAAGAGGGGGGCCGACAGGGGAGGAGCAATCAGCCCCAGCATTTT
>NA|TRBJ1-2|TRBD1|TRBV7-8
CASSYGQGDNYGYTF
TGTGCCAGCAGCTACGGACAGGGGGATAACTATGGCTACACCTTC
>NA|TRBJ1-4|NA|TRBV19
CASSIGGIAANEKLFF
TGTGCCAGTAGTATCGGGGGAATCGCAGCTAATGAAAAACTGTTTTTT
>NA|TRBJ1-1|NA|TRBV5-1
CASSSATSEAFF
TGCGCCAGCAGCTCGGCGACTTCTGAAGCTTTCTTT
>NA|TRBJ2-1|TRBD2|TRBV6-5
CASSYFLAGGWDEQFF
TGTGCCAGCAGTTACTTCCTAGCGGGAGGGTGGGATGAGCAGTTCTTC
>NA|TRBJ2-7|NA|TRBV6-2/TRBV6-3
CASSYSIPRVYEQYF
TGTGCCAGCAGTTACTCTATACCCAGGGTGTACGAGCAGTACTTC
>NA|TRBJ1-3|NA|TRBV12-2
CASRLAHDSGTIYF
TGTGCAAGTCGCTTAGCGCATGACAGTGGTACCATATATTTT
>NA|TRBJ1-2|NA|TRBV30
CAWSGREDYGYTF
TGTGCCTGGAGTGGCCGGGAGGACTATGGCTACACCTTC
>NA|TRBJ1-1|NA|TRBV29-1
CSGRQNLNTEAFF
TGCAGCGGTAGACAGAACTTGAACACTGAAGCTTTCTTT
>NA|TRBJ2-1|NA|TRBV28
CASSLSSGLVEQFF
TGTGCCAGCAGTTTATCTTCAGGGCTGGTTGAGCAGTTCTTC
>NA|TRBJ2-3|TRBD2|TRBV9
CASSGTSGGGTDTQYF
TGTGCCAGCAGCGGAACTAGCGGGGGGGGCACAGATACGCAGTATTTT